The rows below give T cell receptor beta chains drawn from one sample of a study of Ad26.COV2.S vaccination and SARS-CoV-2 variants. The method was immunoSEQ multiplex PCR; TCRdb's version includes in-frame clones alone and lacks a portion of them. The sample has about 98,000 clones, 60% to 85% seen once; the top ten hold 15% to 20%. This specimen was peripheral blood, taken after recovery from COVID-19. These receptors came from a human donor who had recovered from COVID-19. Both conserved end residues are trimmed from each CDR3.

TRBV7-2	TRBJ2-3	ASSLGLDTDTQY
TRBV27	TRBJ2-1	ASSLPSGGDEQF
TRBV5-4	TRBJ1-2	ASSLEWGQGGVSGYT
TRBV7-2	TRBJ1-2	ASSFDMGEGYT
TRBV7-3	TRBJ2-2	ASSTFTGELF
TRBV7-2	TRBJ2-2	ASSLVASGGTGELF
TRBV5-6	TRBJ2-2	ASSLGKRGGYTGELF
TRBV3-1/TRBV3-2	TRBJ1-4	ASSQNGINEKLF
TRBV11-2	TRBJ1-5	ASSKTYSGSGQPQH
TRBV30	TRBJ1-5	AWNTGGNQPQH
TRBV11-2	TRBJ2-2	ASSLDLTSGNTGELF
TRBV6-2/TRBV6-3	TRBJ2-7	ASSLKQESYEQY
TRBV18	TRBJ2-6	ASSLRTASSGANVLT
TRBV19	TRBJ2-1	ASSPLAEADNEQF
TRBV7-6	TRBJ1-2	AVGPGQANVYGYT
TRBV5-1	TRBJ2-3	ASSPGTGGLGRTDTQY
TRBV7-9	TRBJ2-3	ASSLVQGGQY
TRBV2	TRBJ1-2	ASNLQGGYGYT
TRBV28	TRBJ1-6	ASSEGPRINSPLH
TRBV3-1/TRBV3-2	TRBJ1-1	ASSQEAANTEAF
TRBV4-1	TRBJ2-3	ASSQILDTQY
TRBV5-1	TRBJ2-2	ASSLTGAGELF
TRBV28	TRBJ2-3	ASRRRLAGYTDTQY
TRBV19	TRBJ2-3	ASSIRENRDTQY
TRBV10-3	TRBJ2-3	AISDVLLAGGTDTQY
TRBV21-1	TRBJ2-2	ASSKKRRGRSGELF
TRBV11-3	TRBJ2-3	ASSSAGFGSQY
TRBV5-1	TRBJ2-5	ASSNRPLLPTGQETQY
TRBV10-3	TRBJ1-2	AISDLTGGNYGYT
TRBV19	TRBJ1-5	ASSIIGQGGQPQH
TRBV6-2/TRBV6-3	TRBJ1-5	ASSYGGPRNQPQH
TRBV19	TRBJ1-1	ASGGNTEAF
TRBV5-1	TRBJ1-1	ASSSEEGDTEAF
TRBV29-1	TRBJ2-7	SVETGSESYEQY
TRBV7-6	TRBJ2-7	ASSPQGRANSYEQY
TRBV19	TRBJ2-2	ASITPGGANTGELF
TRBV5-4	TRBJ1-2	ASSRNPASGYT
TRBV24-1	TRBJ2-1	ATSDSSQGGHNEQF
TRBV7-6	TRBJ2-7	ASSLSRGSYEQY
TRBV6-1	TRBJ1-1	ASSDGPVMNTEAF
TRBV7-9	TRBJ1-4	ASSLARGRNEKLF
TRBV5-1	TRBJ2-7	ASSLVQLSQTGYEQY
TRBV7-2	TRBJ1-6	ASSLARTRPLH
TRBV7-2	TRBJ2-5	ASSFSGYQETQY
TRBV5-4	TRBJ2-1	ASSLAVAGEDEQF
TRBV19	TRBJ1-5	ASSPTRDRASNQPQH
TRBV10-3	TRBJ1-5	AISESSWAGQPQH
TRBV7-3	TRBJ2-7	ASSEDRGEQY
TRBV28	TRBJ2-3	ASSFARGRGVGADTQY
TRBV4-1	TRBJ2-7	ASSQAVQNYEQY
TRBV9	TRBJ2-2	ASSLSNTGELF
TRBV5-1	TRBJ2-7	ASSGSNSYEQY